The 6 T cell receptor beta chains below all came from one sample that was sequenced in a study of CD39 and CD103 CD8 tumor-infiltrating T cells. Clones were read by immunoSEQ multiplex PCR, and TCRdb kept only the in-frame ones, dropping some. The data hold approximately 300 clones, with around 49% observed a single time. The sequenced sample was CD39+ CD103+ CD8+ T cells sorted from the tumor. Sample subset: CD103+CD39+ double-positive CD45RA- CD8 T cells. Every receptor here comes from a human donor with head and neck squamous cell carcinoma.

The chain couples TRBV28 to TRBJ2-1; D gene unclear. V lost 8 bases and J lost 0, with 8 bases in between. CDR3 length equals 13 residues. The germline V gene has CDR1 MDHEN and CDR2 SYDVKM. The CDR3 nucleotides read TGTGCCAGCGCCTTTCACTCCTACAATGAGCAGTTCTTC. Translated, it gives CASAFHSYNEQFF.

This clone has more than one count but fewer than ten. V is TRBV4-1 and J is TRBJ1-2, with 8 bases lining up with TRBD1. Per the germline V gene, CDR1 is MGHRA and CDR2 is YSYEKL. V trimming: 3 bases; J trimming: 3 bases; junction bases outside the gene matches: 9. The CDR3 contains 16 residues. The CDR3: CASSHQKDRVDYGYTF. The CDR3 bases are TGCGCCAGCAGCCATCAAAAGGACAGGGTTGACTATGGCTACACCTTC.

The genes are TRBV28 and TRBJ1-1; D gene unclear. The germline gives CDR1 MDHEN, CDR2 SYDVKM. V lost 5 bases and J 2 bases, leaving 12 bases between the germline ends. There are 14 residues in the CDR3. CDR3 sequence: CASSPFFINTEAFF. The CDR3 DNA sequence: TGTGCCAGCAGTCCGTTTTTTATCAACACTGAAGCTTTCTTT.

J is TRBJ1-1 and V is TRBV10-1; 7 bases match TRBD1. CDR1 is WNHNN and CDR2 is SYGVQD in the germline V gene (reference sequence). The V gene end was trimmed by 6 bases and the J gene end by 11 bases; junction bases not matched to a gene: 12. The CDR3 totals 13 residues. CDR3 residues: CASSARQGSRAFF. Here the CDR3 DNA reads TGCGCCAGCAGCGCCCGACAGGGCAGCCGGGCTTTCTTT.

This clone was counted a few times. This chain uses TRBV4-1 with TRBJ2-1; 10 bases match TRBD2. CDR1 is MGHRA and CDR2 is YSYEKL in the germline V gene. The CDR3 runs to 16 residues. The V and J ends lost 4 bases and 4 bases, in that order; junction bases with no gene match: 7. The CDR3 coding sequence is TGCGCCAGCAGCCCGTCCAGGACTAGCGGATACAATGAGCAGTTCTTC. Its protein is CASSPSRTSGYNEQFF.

The sample holds one count of this clone. This rearrangement joins TRBV7-1 to TRBJ2-5; D not certain. TRBV7-1 is an open reading frame whose function is uncertain. Trimming stripped 4 bases from V and 7 bases from J, with 13 bases between. This CDR3 contains 13 residues. The DNA for the CDR3 is TGTGCCAGCAGCTTATTGGTAGAAGGGACCCAGTACTTC. Residues: CASSLLVEGTQYF.